Each of the 5 T cell receptor beta chains below was sequenced from the same sample in a study of OX40 agonist ivuxolimab in advanced cancers. Profiling relied on immunoSEQ multiplex PCR, and the TCRdb table lists in-frame clones only, not all of them. The repertoire has 70,000 to 85,000 clones, approximately 81% of them found once; the top ten carry 2.1%. The sample consisted of CD4+ or CD8+ T cells sorted from blood, taken in a trial of the OX40 agonist ivuxolimab. Receptors were obtained from an adult with an advanced solid tumor such as melanoma, head and neck, liver or kidney cancer.

V gene TRBV5-4 combines with J gene TRBJ1-1; D unclear. CDR1 is SGHNT, CDR2 YYREEE, per germline (reference sequence). The V and J ends lost 0 bases and 1 base respectively, with 4 bases between them. The CDR3 spans 13 residues. The CDR3 DNA reads as TGTGCCAGCAGCTTGGACAGGAACACTGAAGCTTTCTTT. Translating it yields CASSLDRNTEAFF.

The rearrangement uses TRBV15 and TRBJ2-6, with D uncertain. This CDR3 region has 16 residues. CDR1 is LNHNV and CDR2 is YYDKDF in the germline V gene (reference sequence). Trimming shortened V by 3 bases and J by 0 bases, and 9 bases separated the two germline ends. Here the CDR3 reads CATSRTVSSGANVLTF. The CDR3 region has the DNA TGTGCCACCAGCAGGACTGTTAGCTCTGGGGCCAACGTCCTGACTTTC.

The genes are TRBV7-2 and TRBJ2-1, with D possibly being TRBD1 (5 bases). Deletions cut 4 bases from V and 7 bases from J, with 14 bases between. The germline V gene has CDR1 SGHTA and CDR2 FQGNSA. The CDR3 is 14 amino acids. CDR3 sequence: CASSSQLKGNEQFF. The CDR3 DNA follows: TGTGCCAGCAGCTCTCAGCTTAAGGGGAATGAGCAGTTCTTC. The full variable domain, rest sourced from reference TRBV7-2 and TRBJ2-1, is GAGVSQSPSNKVTEKGKDVELRCDPISGHTALYWYRQSLGQGLEFLIYFQGNSAPDKSGLPSDRFSAERTGGSVSTLTIQRTQQEDSAVYLCASSSQLKGNEQFFGPGTRLTVL.

V is TRBV6-5 and J is TRBJ1-1; D not certain. Germline V gene data show CDR1 as MNHEY and CDR2 as SVGAGI. The CDR3 extends over 15 amino acids. Trimming took 6 bases from V and 0 from J, leaving 14 bases between them. The CDR3 reads CASRKQGSVNTEAFF. CDR3 nucleotides: TGTGCCAGCAGAAAACAAGGGTCCGTGAACACTGAAGCTTTCTTT.

V usage is TRBV5-1 and J usage is TRBJ2-3; D remains unclear. This CDR3 region has 18 residues. The germline V and J ends were trimmed by 0 bases and 4 bases, with 21 bases remaining between them. CDR1 is SGHRS and CDR2 is YFSETQ in the germline V gene. The CDR3 nucleotides are TGCGCCAGCAGCTTGGATTTGTTAGGACGCCTAACCCCAGATACGCAGTATTTT. Its translation: CASSLDLLGRLTPDTQYF.